What follows are 11 T cell receptor beta chains derived from one specimen sequenced in a study of T cells expressing NK-cell markers. TCRdb derives one entry per CDR3 protein from the 5' RACE reads, leaving out DNA. This sample's table has about 380,000 distinct CDR3 sequences. The source material was blood T cells: a sorted CD56 or NKG2C T cell subset, CD4+ or CD8+ T cells, or bulk PBMC T cells (not recorded which). The receptor source for this set is a man aged 18 to 70 in good health.

The gene calls are TRBV27 and TRBJ2-6; the TCRdb D gene call, TRBD1, has no DNA to confirm it. Germline CDR1 MNHEY, CDR2 SMNVEV (reference sequence). This CDR3 is built from 15 residues. CDR3 in amino acids: CASSGTGSGANVLTF.

The chain has TRBV19 and TRBJ2-2; absent DNA, TCRdb's TRBD1 call cannot be checked. Germline assignment: CDR1 LNHDA and CDR2 SQIVND (reference sequence). The CDR3 has 14 residues. The CDR3 here is CASSKRGAAGELFF.

J is TRBJ2-5 and V is TRBV14; TCRdb proposes TRBD2, but this gene call is untestable without DNA. Germline V gene sequence: CDR1 SGHDN, CDR2 FVKESK. The CDR3 covers 15 residues. This CDR3 reads CASSQEIQRTGTQYF. Based on the CDR3 plus reference TRBV14 and TRBJ2-5, the full variable domain is EAGVTQFPSHSVIEKGQTVTLRCDPISGHDNLYWYRRVMGKEIKFLLHFVKESKQDESGMPNNRFLAERTGGTYSTLKVQPAELEDSGVYFCASSQEIQRTGTQYFGPGTRLLVL.

The chain joins TRBV6-5 to TRBJ1-1; TCRdb's D call, TRBD1, is unchecked because there is no DNA. This CDR3 is 17 amino acids long. Germline loops: CDR1 MNHEY, CDR2 SVGAGI. This CDR3 reads CASSYGRSGGPNTEAFF.

The chain combines TRBV15 with TRBJ2-7. Germline V gives CDR1 LNHNV, CDR2 YYDKDF (reference sequence). The CDR3 has 12 residues. CDR3 loop: CATEDRSYEQYF.

CDR3 residues: CASSLVSGRNQPQHF. The chain is built from TRBV7-8 and TRBJ1-5. From germline, CDR1 is SGHVS and CDR2 FQNEAQ. This CDR3 is 15 amino acids long.

This sequence joins TRBV28 and TRBJ2-7; TCRdb designates TRBD2, a call that cannot be tested without DNA. In germline, CDR1 is MDHEN, CDR2 SYDVKM. The CDR3 consists of 15 residues. Here the CDR3 reads CASSNRGPSTYEQYF. The variable domain in full, with the rest retrieved from reference TRBV28 and TRBJ2-7, is DVKVTQSSRYLVKRTGEKVFLECVQDMDHENMFWYRQDPGLGLRLIYFSYDVKMKEKGDIPEGYSVSREKKERFSLILESASTNQTSMYLCASSNRGPSTYEQYFGPGTRLTVT.

The chain joins TRBV28 to TRBJ1-2; lacking DNA, the TRBD1 call made by TCRdb goes unchecked. The CDR3 contains 13 residues. Germline CDR1 and CDR2: MDHEN and SYDVKM. This CDR3 is CASTAPGNYGYTF.

V usage is TRBV5-1 and J usage is TRBJ2-5; the D call of TRBD2 rests on TCRdb alone, since no DNA is present to check it. The CDR3 has 16 residues. Germline V gives CDR1 SGHRS, CDR2 YFSETQ. The CDR3 region is CASSPRRLAGVETQYF.

This rearrangement joins TRBV25-1 to TRBJ1-4. From germline, CDR1 is MGHDK and CDR2 SYGVNS. The CDR3 loop spans 16 amino acids. Here the CDR3 reads CASSALGEGQGEKLFF.

The rearrangement links TRBV5-1 to TRBJ1-4; checking the TCRdb D call of TRBD1 is not possible without DNA. CDR1 is SGHRS and CDR2 is YFSETQ in the germline V gene. This CDR3 comprises 15 residues. The CDR3 here is CASSLSGASNEKLFF. Full variable domain (rest looked up from reference TRBV5-1 and TRBJ1-4): KAGVTQTPRYLIKTRGQQVTLSCSPISGHRSVSWYQQTPGQGLQFLFEYFSETQRNKGNFPGRFSGRQFSNSRSEMNVSTLELGDSALYLCASSLSGASNEKLFFGSGTQLSVL.